These 18 T cell receptor beta chains originate from one sample sequenced in a study of cytomegalovirus exposure and HLA in healthy donors. The PCR had 60 Vbeta and 13 Jbeta primers. Libraries were prepared by immunoSEQ multiplex PCR; TCRdb keeps only in-frame clonotypes and omits some of them. This table holds 150,000 or so clones, 82% found once. Sequenced: PBMCs. Receptor source: a woman aged 50 to 60 in good health and CMV-seropositive.

This clone appeared once. The rearrangement uses TRBV5-8 and TRBJ2-7; TRBD1 aligns across 10 bases. From germline, CDR1 is SGHTS and CDR2 YDEGEE. J gave up 6 bases and V 4 bases, and 10 bases lay outside the gene matches. This CDR3 is built from 15 residues. The DNA for the CDR3 is TGTGCCAGCAGCGCCACGGGACAGGGGTTGAGCGAGCAGTACTTC. Its translation: CASSATGQGLSEQYF.

The CDR3 DNA reads TGCGCCAGCAGCCAAGGAAGTTCGGGACAGGGCTCTGGCTACACCTTC. Translated, it gives CASSQGSSGQGSGYTF. The chain is built from TRBV4-1 and TRBJ1-2; 9 nucleotides align to TRBD1. The CDR3 has 16 amino acids. V lost 1 base and J lost 7; bases outside the gene matches: 10. Germline CDR1 MGHRA, CDR2 YSYEKL.

This clone was recorded once. The chain joins TRBV5-6 to TRBJ2-3; D is uncertain. The CDR3 contains 15 residues. Germline V lookup: CDR1 SGHDT, CDR2 YYEEEE. V gave up 0 bases and J gave up 2 bases, with 10 bases separating them. CDR3 coding DNA: TGTGCCAGCAGCTTGGGAAGACTCCACACAGATACGCAGTATTTT. This gives the protein CASSLGRLHTDTQYF.

This clone was seen more than once but under ten times. The genes are TRBV5-4 and TRBJ2-3; TRBD1 matches at 11 bases. V dropped 4 bases and J dropped 10; count of bases not matched to a gene: 8. Germline V gene sequence: CDR1 SGHNT, CDR2 YYREEE (reference sequence). This CDR3 has 14 residues. DNA of the CDR3: TGTGCCAGCAGCGCGGGACAGGGGGACGGTGCGCAGTATTTT. Residues: CASSAGQGDGAQYF.

The V call is TRBV2, the J call TRBJ1-1; D might be TRBD1 (5 bases). The ends were cut back, 6 bases at V and 3 bases at J, with 11 bases in the middle. Germline-derived CDR1 and CDR2 are SNHLY and FYNNEI. CDR3 length: 13 residues. For the CDR3, the DNA is TGTGCCAGCAGGAGGGGACTGGACACTGAAGCTTTCTTT. It specifies CASRRGLDTEAFF.

The gene calls are TRBV29-1 and TRBJ1-2; 8 bases align to TRBD1. This CDR3 region has 13 residues. Germline lookup yields CDR1 SQVTM and CDR2 ANQGSEA. Trimming removed 6 bases from V and 4 bases from J; junction bases left unmatched: 7. CDR3 residues: CSVQTGEVYGYTF. The DNA for the CDR3 is TGCAGCGTACAGACAGGGGAAGTCTATGGCTACACCTTC.

The chain employs TRBV7-9 and TRBJ2-1, with D tentatively TRBD1 (5 bases). V was clipped by 1 base and J by 6 bases, with 13 bases between them. CDR1 is SEHNR and CDR2 is FQNEAQ in the germline V gene (reference sequence). The CDR3 has 15 amino acids. CDR3 DNA: TGTGCCAGCAGCTTAGGGACACTCCTCTCCAATGAGCAGTTCTTC. It encodes CASSLGTLLSNEQFF.

This clone was counted a few times. This sequence joins TRBV2 and TRBJ1-4, with 7 bases matching TRBD1. CDR3 size: 15 residues. Losses at the gene ends were 4 bases for V and 3 bases for J; bases not matched to a gene: 5. Germline loops: CDR1 SNHLY, CDR2 FYNNEI. As DNA, the CDR3 is TGTGCCAGCAGTGTGTACAGGGGTCCTAATGAAAAACTGTTTTTT. It codes for CASSVYRGPNEKLFF.

The V gene is TRBV11-2, the J gene TRBJ2-7, with 7 bases lining up with TRBD2. V was clipped by 0 bases and J by 0 bases; unmatched bases: 2. This CDR3 spans 15 amino acids. Germline V gives CDR1 SGHAT, CDR2 FQNNGV. Written as DNA, the CDR3 is TGTGCCAGCAGCTTAGAGCGGGGGAGCTCCTACGAGCAGTACTTC. This sequence encodes CASSLERGSSYEQYF.

The chain joins TRBV14 to TRBJ2-7, with a weak D call TRBD2 (6 bases). The CDR3 has 15 amino acids. Germline CDR1 and CDR2: SGHDN and FVKESK. The V end lost 4 bases, the J end lost 11 bases, and 24 bases lay between the germline ends. CDR3 coding DNA: TGTGCCAGCAGCCCTCTAGGAGGGGAGCTGGAGTCGGAGTACTTC. As protein: CASSPLGGELESEYF.

Turning to this clone: In the same sample, other DNA sequences code for this CDR3. The CDR3, as DNA: TGCGCCAGCAGCCCGGGGACAGGGGGCTACGAGCAGTACTTC. It is translated as CASSPGTGGYEQYF. This chain joins TRBV4-3 and TRBJ2-7, with 11 bases matching TRBD1. CDR3 length: 14 residues. V shed 4 bases, J shed 3 bases, and the junction held 2 bases outside the gene matches. CDR1 and CDR2 (germline): LGHNA, YSLEER.

The chain employs TRBV5-4 and TRBJ2-3, with a weak D call TRBD1 (6 bases). Trimming shortened V by 0 bases and J by 4 bases, and 15 bases separated the two germline ends. CDR1 and CDR2 (germline): SGHNT, YYREEE (reference sequence). The CDR3 totals 16 residues. The CDR3 sequence: CASSLDTLTGSDTQYF. The DNA of the CDR3 is TGTGCCAGCAGCTTGGACACCCTAACAGGGTCAGATACGCAGTATTTT.

J is TRBJ1-4 and V is TRBV4-1; D call uncertain. Between the trimmed V and J ends, which lost 6 bases and 6 bases, there was a span of 5 bases. The CDR3 totals 11 residues. In germline, CDR1 is MGHRA, CDR2 YSYEKL. In DNA form, the CDR3 reads TGCGCCAGCAGTCTCTATGAAAAACTGTTTTTT. Residues: CASSLYEKLFF.

The rearrangement uses TRBV12-5 and TRBJ1-3; TRBD1 might be the D (6 bases). The germline gives CDR1 LGHNT, CDR2 FRNRAP. The CDR3 loop spans 17 amino acids. The germline V and J ends were trimmed by 0 bases and 0 bases, with 12 bases remaining between them. In nucleotides, the CDR3 is TGTGCTAGTGGTTTGGTACGGGGGGGCCTCTCTGGAAACACCATATATTTT. This translates into CASGLVRGGLSGNTIYF.

The V call is TRBV7-8, the J call TRBJ2-3; 9 nucleotides agree with TRBD2. Germline values: CDR1 SGHVS, CDR2 FQNEAQ. The CDR3 extends over 16 amino acids. J was trimmed by 6 bases and V by 4 bases; bases with no gene match: 11. CDR3 sequence reads: CASSSSGGRLSDTQYF. CDR3 in DNA: TGTGCCAGCAGCTCGAGCGGGGGGCGGCTTAGCGATACGCAGTATTTT.

The chain combines TRBV29-1 with TRBJ2-7; TRBD1 is a possible D gene (5 bases). With 0 bases removed from V and 7 bases from J, the gap between germline ends came to 19 bases. Looked up from germline, CDR1 is SQVTM and CDR2 is ANQGSEA. This CDR3 spans 15 amino acids. The CDR3 coding sequence is TGCAGCGTTGAAGACAGGGATCCACTACGGCGGGAGCAGTACTTC. It specifies CSVEDRDPLRREQYF.

As to this clone: Mismatch with germline at one junction end may stem from a read error. This rearrangement joins TRBV7-9 to TRBJ2-7, with D perhaps matching TRBD2 (5 bases). Germline V gene data show CDR1 as SEHNR and CDR2 as FQNEAQ (reference sequence). The CDR3 covers 11 residues. In nucleotides, the CDR3 is TGTTCCAGCAGCTTAGATGGAGGAGCCGACTTC. Translating gives CSSSLDGGADF.

The rearrangement uses TRBV15 and TRBJ2-7; TRBD1 might be the D (6 bases). The CDR3 spans 14 residues. V shed 0 bases and J shed 4 bases, with 10 bases lying between them. Germline CDR1 is LNHNV and CDR2 is YYDKDF (reference sequence). The DNA of the CDR3 is TGTGCCACCAGCAGAGACAGGGGTGGTTACGAGCAGTACTTC. This sequence encodes CATSRDRGGYEQYF.